This T cell receptor (beta chain) was sequenced in a study of blood T cell repertoires in COVID-19. Source study methods: Cell counts per sample came from amplifying reference gene primers. TCRdb keeps only in-frame clones here, not all; method: immunoSEQ multiplex PCR. V, J and clone size derive from that table, while D and trimming were established from the DNA sequence. The sample contains about 32,000 clones, 90% to 95% of which appear only once. The CDR3 has 13 amino acids. Looked up from germline, CDR1 is LGHDT and CDR2 is YNNKEL (reference sequence). Trimming removed 4 bases at V and 5 bases at J, with 9 bases between.

The TCR sequence derives from a male donor with active COVID-19. Sample: peripheral blood. The gene calls are TRBV3-1 (or the pseudogene TRBV3-2) and TRBJ1-5; D possibly corresponds to TRBD1 (5 bases). CDR3 nucleotide sequence: TGTGCCAGCAGCCCGGGGGGGGATCAGCCCCAGCATTTT. The encoded protein is CASSPGGDQPQHF.